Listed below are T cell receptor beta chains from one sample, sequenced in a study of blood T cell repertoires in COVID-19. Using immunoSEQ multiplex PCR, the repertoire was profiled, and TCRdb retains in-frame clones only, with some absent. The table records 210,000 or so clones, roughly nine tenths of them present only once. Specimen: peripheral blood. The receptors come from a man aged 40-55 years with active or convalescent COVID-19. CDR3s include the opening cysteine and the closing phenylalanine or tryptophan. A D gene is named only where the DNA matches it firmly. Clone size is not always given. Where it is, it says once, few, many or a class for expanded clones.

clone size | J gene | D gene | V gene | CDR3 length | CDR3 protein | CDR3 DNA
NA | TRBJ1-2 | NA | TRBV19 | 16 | CASLRRQETPRAIYTF | TGTGCCAGCCTACGTCGACAGGAAACTCCTCGGGCTATCTACACCTTC
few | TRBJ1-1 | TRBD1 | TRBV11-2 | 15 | CASSFVLQGSTEAFF | TGTGCCAGCAGCTTCGTTTTACAGGGGAGCACTGAAGCTTTCTTT
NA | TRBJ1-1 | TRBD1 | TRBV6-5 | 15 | CASSSWDRVATEAFF | TGTGCCAGCAGTTCCTGGGACAGGGTCGCAACTGAAGCTTTCTTT
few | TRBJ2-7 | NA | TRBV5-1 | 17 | CASSPGPGQAGTYEQYF | TGCGCCAGCAGCCCGGGACCCGGACAGGCGGGAACCTACGAGCAGTACTTC
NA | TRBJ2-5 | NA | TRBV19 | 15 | CASDLGREKRGTQYF | TGTGCCAGTGACTTGGGCAGGGAAAAAAGGGGGACCCAGTACTTC
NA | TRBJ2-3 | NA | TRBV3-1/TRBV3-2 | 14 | CASSRRQGTDTQYF | TGTGCCAGCAGCCGGCGACAGGGCACAGATACGCAGTATTTT
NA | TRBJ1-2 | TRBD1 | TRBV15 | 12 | CATGGQGYGYTF | TGTGCCACAGGGGGACAGGGGTATGGCTACACCTTC
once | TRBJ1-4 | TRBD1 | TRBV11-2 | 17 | CASSLWGAGQGREKLFF | TGTGCCAGCAGCCTATGGGGGGCGGGACAGGGTCGCGAAAAACTGTTTTTT
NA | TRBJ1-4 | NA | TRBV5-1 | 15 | CASSSGGGFNEKLFF | TGCGCCAGCAGCTCCGGGGGGGGTTTTAATGAAAAACTGTTTTTT
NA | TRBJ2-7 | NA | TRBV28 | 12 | CASSPLSYEQYF | TGTGCCAGCAGTCCTCTTAGCTACGAGCAGTACTTC
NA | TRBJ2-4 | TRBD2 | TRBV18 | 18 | CASSPPVLAGGFVNIQYF | TGTGCCAGCTCACCACCGGTACTAGCGGGAGGGTTTGTGAACATTCAGTACTTC
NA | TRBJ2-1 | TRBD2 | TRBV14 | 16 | CASSQLAGYSYNEQFF | TGTGCCAGCAGCCAACTAGCGGGGTATTCCTACAATGAGCAGTTCTTC
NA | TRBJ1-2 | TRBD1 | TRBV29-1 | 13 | CSVEGDRAYGYTF | TGCAGCGTTGAAGGGGACAGGGCCTATGGCTACACCTTC
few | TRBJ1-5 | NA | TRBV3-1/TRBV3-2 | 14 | CASSPMGGNQPQHF | TGTGCCAGCAGCCCAATGGGGGGGAATCAGCCCCAGCATTTT
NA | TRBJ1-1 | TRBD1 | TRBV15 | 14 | CATSDRQGDTEAFF | TGTGCCACCAGCGATCGACAGGGGGACACTGAAGCTTTCTTT
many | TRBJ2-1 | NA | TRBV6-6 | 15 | CASSYSTDFYNEQFF | TGTGCCAGCAGTTACTCGACGGACTTCTACAATGAGCAGTTCTTC
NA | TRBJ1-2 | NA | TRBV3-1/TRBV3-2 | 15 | CASSSMRGVSYGYTF | TGTGCCAGCAGCTCCATGCGGGGGGTGTCCTATGGCTACACCTTC
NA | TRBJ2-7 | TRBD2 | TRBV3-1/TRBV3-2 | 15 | CASSQELAGVSEQYF | TGTGCCAGCAGCCAAGAACTAGCGGGAGTATCCGAGCAGTACTTC
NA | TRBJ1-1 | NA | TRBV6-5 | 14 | CASTAPTGNTEAFF | TGTGCCAGCACCGCCCCGACAGGAAACACTGAAGCTTTCTTT
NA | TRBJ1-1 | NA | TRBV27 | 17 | CASSPGGGEGLNTEAFF | TGTGCCAGCAGCCCGGGGGGGGGTGAGGGATTAAACACTGAAGCTTTCTTT
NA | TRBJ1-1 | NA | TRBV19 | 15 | CASSIGELMNTEAFF | TGTGCCAGTAGTATCGGGGAACTTATGAACACTGAAGCTTTCTTT
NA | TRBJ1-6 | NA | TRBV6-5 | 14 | CASSYPAGNSPLHF | TGTGCCAGCAGTTACCCGGCGGGGAATTCACCCCTCCACTTT
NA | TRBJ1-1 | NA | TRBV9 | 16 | CASSAMELGQNTEAFF | TGTGCCAGCAGTGCGATGGAACTCGGACAGAACACTGAAGCTTTCTTT
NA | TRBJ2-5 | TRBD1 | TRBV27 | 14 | CASSFEGAGETQYF | TGTGCCAGCAGTTTCGAGGGGGCCGGGGAGACCCAGTACTTC
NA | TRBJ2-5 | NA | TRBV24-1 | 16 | CATSDPPAGSEETQYF | TGTGCCACCAGTGATCCCCCGGCGGGAAGTGAAGAGACCCAGTACTTC
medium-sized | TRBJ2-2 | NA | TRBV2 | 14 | CASSDGGNTGELFF | TGTGCCAGCAGTGACGGAGGGAACACCGGGGAGCTGTTTTTT
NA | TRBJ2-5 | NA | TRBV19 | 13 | CASSRHLQETQYF | TGTGCCAGTAGTCGACATCTCCAAGAGACCCAGTACTTC
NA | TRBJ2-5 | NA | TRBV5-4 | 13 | CASSRQNQETQYF | TGTGCCAGCAGCAGACAGAACCAAGAGACCCAGTACTTC
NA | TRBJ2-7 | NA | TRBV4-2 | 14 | CASSQETQGIEQYF | TGTGCCAGCAGCCAAGAGACCCAGGGGATCGAGCAGTACTTC
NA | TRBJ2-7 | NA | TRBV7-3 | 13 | CASSLLGGAEQYF | TGTGCCAGCAGCTTATTGGGTGGGGCCGAGCAGTACTTC
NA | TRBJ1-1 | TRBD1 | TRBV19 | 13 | CAARQGTNTEAFF | TGTGCCGCACGACAGGGAACTAACACTGAAGCTTTCTTT
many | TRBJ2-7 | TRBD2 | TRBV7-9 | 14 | CASSGLADDPEQYF | TGTGCCAGCAGCGGACTAGCGGACGACCCCGAGCAGTACTTC
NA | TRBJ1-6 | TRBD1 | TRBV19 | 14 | CASSKDRVGSPLHF | TGTGCCAGTAGCAAAGACAGGGTAGGATCACCCCTCCACTTT
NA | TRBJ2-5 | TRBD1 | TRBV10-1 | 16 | CASSDPGQGVVETQYF | TGCGCCAGCAGTGACCCAGGCCAGGGGGTCGTTGAGACCCAGTACTTC
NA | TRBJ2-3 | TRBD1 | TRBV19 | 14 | CASTRTGGPDTQYF | TGTGCCAGTACGAGGACAGGGGGTCCAGATACGCAGTATTTT
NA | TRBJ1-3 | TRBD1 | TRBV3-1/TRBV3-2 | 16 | CASSRTGANWGNTIYF | TGTGCCAGCAGCCGGACAGGCGCCAACTGGGGAAACACCATATATTTT
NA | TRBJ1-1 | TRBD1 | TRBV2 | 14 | CASSDSHRGTEAFF | TGTGCCAGCTCGGACAGCCACAGGGGCACTGAAGCTTTCTTT
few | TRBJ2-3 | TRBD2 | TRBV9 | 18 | CASSVHGLAGEGSDTQYF | TGTGCCAGCAGCGTACATGGACTAGCGGGAGAAGGGTCAGATACGCAGTATTTT
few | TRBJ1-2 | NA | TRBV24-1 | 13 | CATSDALGYGYTF | TGTGCCACCAGTGACGCCCTCGGCTATGGCTACACCTTC
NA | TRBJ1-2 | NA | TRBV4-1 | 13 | CASSQVPPDGYTF | TGCGCCAGCAGCCAAGTCCCCCCTGATGGCTACACCTTC
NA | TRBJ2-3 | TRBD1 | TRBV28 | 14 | CASSQPTDRRTQYF | TGTGCCAGCAGTCAACCGACGGACAGGCGAACGCAGTATTTT
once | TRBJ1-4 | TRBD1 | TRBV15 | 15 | CATSRVGTGYEKLFF | TGTGCCACCAGCAGAGTTGGGACAGGGTATGAAAAACTGTTTTTT
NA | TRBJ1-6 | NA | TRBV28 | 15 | CASSLSAGPNSPLHF | TGTGCCAGCAGTTTGAGTGCGGGACCTAATTCACCCCTCCACTTT
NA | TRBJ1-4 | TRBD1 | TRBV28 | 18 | CASSLYWAGGLSNEKLFF | TGTGCCAGCAGTTTATATTGGGCAGGGGGCTTGTCTAATGAAAAACTGTTTTTT
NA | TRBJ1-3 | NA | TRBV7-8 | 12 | CASSRSGNTIYF | TGTGCCAGCAGCCGATCAGGAAACACCATATATTTT
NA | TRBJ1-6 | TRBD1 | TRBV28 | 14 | CASRTGAANSPLHF | TGTGCCAGCAGGACAGGGGCGGCGAATTCACCCCTCCACTTT